This TCR beta chain stems from a study of T cells in Graves' hyperthyroidism and ophthalmopathy. Amplification of TCR beta CDR3 regions was performed using RNA transcripts as template. HTBI primers drove first-round RT-PCR of the TCR CDR3. TCRdb reprocessed the multiplex PCR reads via MiXCR and lists one record per CDR3 protein. Seen here are around 450,000 distinct CDR3 sequences, roughly 14% observed once, and the top ten hold 11% to 15%. The study enrolled patients aged 18 to 65 with newly diagnosed hyperthyroidism of under 2 months' duration. Patients showing uncontrolled infection, other autoimmune disease, pregnancy or lactation were ineligible. PBMCs stemmed from 10 ml fresh peripheral blood. From germline, CDR1 is SNHLY and CDR2 FYNNEI. The V and J ends lost 4 bases and 4 bases respectively, with 13 bases between them. The CDR3 has 15 residues. At least ten counts were recorded for this clonotype.

Sequences were obtained from blood. The TCR sequence derives from a woman younger than 35 with Graves' hyperthyroidism. The chain employs TRBV2 and TRBJ1-4; maybe TRBD1 (6 bases). CDR3 nucleotide sequence: TGTGCCAGCAGTGCAGGACAGCGCTATAATGAAAAACTGTTTTTT. Residues: CASSAGQRYNEKLFF.